The source of this T cell receptor (beta chain) is a study of chemoradiotherapy in HPV16-positive cancers (dated 2022 in TCRdb). Broadly, across the study: Functional T-cell assays on cells from a couple of HPV16-positive patients defined candidate HPV-specific T-cell clones and common TCR motifs. The study asked whether T-cell immunity against the HPV oncoproteins E6 and E7 changes during chemoradiotherapy and whether it affects survival. The candidate HPV-specific TCRs and motifs were subsequently tracked in TCR repertoires obtained from fewer than 95 patients with HPV-related cancers.

Repertoires were sampled repeatedly over the course of chemoradiotherapy, so clonal expansion could be followed in the tumor microenvironment. With respect to this clone: Its recognized antigen is unknown. Nothing much larger sits one base from this clone, and base qualities are not available.

Libraries were prepared through the immunoSEQ multiplex PCR assay. This is the immuneACCESS table as TCRdb keeps it, with only in-frame sequences that have V and J called. A part of the clones is gone; compared with another copy, unresolved V genes explain less than half, and the rest is unexplained. For this sample there are about 7,400 clones; 74% appear just once. The ten largest make up about a sixth of the sample. What the work shows at the level of the full study, not this receptor alone: In HPV16-positive patients, expansion of HPV-responsive T cells during chemoradiotherapy was associated with improved recurrence-free survival. The functional definition of HPV-specific T cells came from only two HPV16-positive patients, and the survival association was reported for HPV16-positive patients. Expansion of candidate HPV-specific clones and E7-related TCR motifs was observed in the tumor microenvironment during treatment, whereas no such expansion was observed for non-HPV-specific T cells.

The sequenced sample was tumor tissue, obtained from a patient who underwent chemoradiotherapy. The sequence was collected from a human donor with HPV-associated anogenital cancer.

The sequence in DNA is TGCAGCGTTGAAGAGACATTAGCCAAAAACATTCAGTACTTC. This translates into CSVEETLAKNIQYF. The sequence joins TRBV29-1 to TRBJ2-4, with no confident D gene call. As encoded in the germline V gene, CDR1 is SQVTM while CDR2 is ANQGSEA. Trimming costs V 0 bases and J 0 bases, and their ends lie 6 bases apart. Inclusive of the bounding cysteine and phenylalanine, the CDR3 is 14 residues long. Just CDR3 DNA is preserved here, 42 bases in frame from base 1.